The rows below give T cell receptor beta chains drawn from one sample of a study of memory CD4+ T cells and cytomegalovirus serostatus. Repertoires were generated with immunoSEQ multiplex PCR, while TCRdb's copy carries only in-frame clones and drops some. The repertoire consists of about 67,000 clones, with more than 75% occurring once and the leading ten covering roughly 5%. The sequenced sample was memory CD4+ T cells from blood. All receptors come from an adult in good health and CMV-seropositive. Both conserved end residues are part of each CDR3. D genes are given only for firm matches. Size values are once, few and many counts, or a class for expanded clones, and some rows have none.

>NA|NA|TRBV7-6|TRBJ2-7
TGTGCCAGCAGCTTAGAGACAGCCTACGAGCAGTACTTC
CASSLETAYEQYF
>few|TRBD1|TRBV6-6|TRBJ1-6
TGTGCCAGCAGCGCAGGACAGGGAAGTTCACCCCTCCACTTT
CASSAGQGSSPLHF
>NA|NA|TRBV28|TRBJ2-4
TGTGCCAGTAGGGCTCAGGGGGGAAACATTCAGTACTTC
CASRAQGGNIQYF
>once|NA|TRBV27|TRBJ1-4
TGTGCCAGCAGTTTAATGGGGAGGGATAATGAAAAACTGTTTTTT
CASSLMGRDNEKLFF
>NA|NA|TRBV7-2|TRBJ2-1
TGTGCCAGCAGCTTAGCAGGCAGATACAATGAGCAGTTCTTC
CASSLAGRYNEQFF
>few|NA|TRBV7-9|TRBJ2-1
TGTGCCAGCAGCTCAATGTGGTCTGAGCAGTTCTTC
CASSSMWSEQFF
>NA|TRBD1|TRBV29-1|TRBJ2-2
TGCAGCGCTATACGCGCCGGGACAGGGGTAACCGGGGAGCTGTTTTTT
CSAIRAGTGVTGELFF
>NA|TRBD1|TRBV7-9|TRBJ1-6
TGTGCCAGCAGCGCAGCCGGGACAGGGTCCCTCCACTTT
CASSAAGTGSLHF
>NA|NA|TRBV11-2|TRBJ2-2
TGTGCCAGCAGCTTGAGGGGGGCCACCGGGGAGCTGTTTTTT
CASSLRGATGELFF
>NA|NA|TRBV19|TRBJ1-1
TGTGCCAGTATCCACTCAGCGGGTCTGAACACTGAAGCTTTCTTT
CASIHSAGLNTEAFF
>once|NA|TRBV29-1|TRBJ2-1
TGCAGCTCCCTTAACGGTGAGCAGTTCTTC
CSSLNGEQFF
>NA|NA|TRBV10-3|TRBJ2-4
TGTGCCATCAGTGAGTCGGAGAGGGGAAACATTCAGTACTTC
CAISESERGNIQYF
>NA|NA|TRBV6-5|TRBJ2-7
TGTGCCAGCAGGAAACAGGTTCATGCCTACGAGCAGTACTTC
CASRKQVHAYEQYF
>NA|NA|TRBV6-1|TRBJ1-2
TGTGCCAGCCAAAGGAACAACTATGGCTACACCTTC
CASQRNNYGYTF
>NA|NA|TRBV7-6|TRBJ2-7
TGTGCCAGCAGCTTAGAACAGGGTGGGGAGCAGTACTTC
CASSLEQGGEQYF
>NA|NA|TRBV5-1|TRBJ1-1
TGCGCCAGCAGCTTGGGCCCATTGAACACTGAAGCTTTCTTT
CASSLGPLNTEAFF
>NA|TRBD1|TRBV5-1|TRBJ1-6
TGCGCCAGCAGATTGGGACAGGGGGATTCACCCCTCCACTTT
CASRLGQGDSPLHF
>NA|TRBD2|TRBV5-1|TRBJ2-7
TGCGCCAGCAGCGAAGGATTGGCGGGGGGGCTATCCTACGAGCAGTACTTC
CASSEGLAGGLSYEQYF
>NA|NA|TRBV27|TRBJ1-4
TGTGCCAGCAGTACGAACCGGGACTATGAAAAACTGTTTTTT
CASSTNRDYEKLFF
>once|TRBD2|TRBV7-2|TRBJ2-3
TGTGCCAGCAGCTTAGGGGCGGGAGGGCCCGGGAGCACAGATACGCAGTATTTT
CASSLGAGGPGSTDTQYF
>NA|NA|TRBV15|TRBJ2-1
TGTGCCACCAGCCCCGGGGAAGGGCCAGGGGATGAGCAGTTCTTC
CATSPGEGPGDEQFF
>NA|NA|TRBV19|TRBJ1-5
TGTGCCAGTAGTGTTTCCGGTGGGTCCCATCAGCCCCAGCATTTT
CASSVSGGSHQPQHF
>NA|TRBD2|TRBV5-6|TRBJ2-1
TGTGCCAGCAGCTTTGCGACTAGCGGGAGTAGGGGAGGTGAGCAGTTCTTC
CASSFATSGSRGGEQFF
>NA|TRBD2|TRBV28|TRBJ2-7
TGTGCCAGCAGTGGACTAGCGGGTATCTCCTACGAGCAGTACTTC
CASSGLAGISYEQYF
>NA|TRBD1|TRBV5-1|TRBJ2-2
TGCGCCAGCACCCGGTCGGGACAGGGTTCTGGCACCGGGGAGCTGTTTTTT
CASTRSGQGSGTGELFF
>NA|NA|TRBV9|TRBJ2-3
TGTGCCAGCAGCTTAAACCCGTATGGGGATACGCAGTATTTT
CASSLNPYGDTQYF
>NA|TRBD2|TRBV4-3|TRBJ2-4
TGCGCCAGCAGCCAAGGGACTAGCGAAAACATTCAGTACTTC
CASSQGTSENIQYF
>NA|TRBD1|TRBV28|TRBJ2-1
TGTGCCAGCAGAACAGGGACAGGGGGCAGTGAGCAGTTCTTC
CASRTGTGGSEQFF
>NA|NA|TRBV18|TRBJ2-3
TGTGCCAGCTCATCCCCGTTTAGCGCAGATACGCAGTATTTT
CASSSPFSADTQYF
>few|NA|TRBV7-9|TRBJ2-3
TGTGCCAGCAGCTTAGCCGAGGTACGGACAGATACGCAGTATTTT
CASSLAEVRTDTQYF
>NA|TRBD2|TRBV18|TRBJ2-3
TGTGCCAGCTCACCACCGTCTAGCGGGGGGTTAGATACGCAGTATTTT
CASSPPSSGGLDTQYF
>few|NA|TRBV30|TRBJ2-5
TGTGCCTGGAGTGTAGGAGGAGGGACTGAGACCCAGTACTTC
CAWSVGGGTETQYF
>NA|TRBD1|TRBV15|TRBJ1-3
TGTGCCACCAGCAGAAAAGGGGGCAATTCTGGAAACACCATATATTTT
CATSRKGGNSGNTIYF
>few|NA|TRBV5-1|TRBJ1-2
TGCGCCAGCAGCCTTGATGGGACACCCGCTCACTATGGCTACACCTTC
CASSLDGTPAHYGYTF
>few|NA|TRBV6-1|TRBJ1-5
TGTGCCAGCAGTATCAATCAGCCCCAGCATTTT
CASSINQPQHF
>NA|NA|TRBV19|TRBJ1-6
TGTGCCAGTAGTCAAAATCTCAATTCACCCCTCCACTTT
CASSQNLNSPLHF
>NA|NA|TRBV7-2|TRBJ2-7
TGTGCCAGCAGCTCCCTGGGGGGCGAACAGTACTTC
CASSSLGGEQYF
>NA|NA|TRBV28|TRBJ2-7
TGTGCTCTCCAGGGCGCCAAAGGGGTGTCCTACGAGCAGTACTTC
CALQGAKGVSYEQYF
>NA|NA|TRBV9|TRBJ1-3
TGTGCCAGCAGCCCGTTAGGAAACACCATATATTTT
CASSPLGNTIYF
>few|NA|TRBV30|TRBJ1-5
TGTGCCTGGAGTGTATGGGGAGGGAATCAGCCCCAGCATTTT
CAWSVWGGNQPQHF
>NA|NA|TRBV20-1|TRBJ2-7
TGCAGTCAGACACCAACCTACGAGCAGTACTTC
CSQTPTYEQYF
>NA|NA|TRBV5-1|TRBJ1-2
TGCGCCAGCAGCTTGTTTGGCCCCTCCTCTGGCTACACCTTC
CASSLFGPSSGYTF
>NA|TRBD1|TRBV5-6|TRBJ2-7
TGTGCCAGCAGCTCAGGGGGTTACCACGAGCAGTACTTC
CASSSGGYHEQYF
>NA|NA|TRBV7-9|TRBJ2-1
TGTGCCAGCAGCCCTGGGGGGGGACAAGGACTCTACAATGAGCAGTTCTTC
CASSPGGGQGLYNEQFF
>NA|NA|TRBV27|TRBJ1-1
TGTGCCAGCGGTCCACGGACGAACACTGAAGCTTTCTTT
CASGPRTNTEAFF
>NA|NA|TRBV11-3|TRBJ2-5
TGTGCCAGCAGCTTAGGGGGACGCGGCGGGCAAGAGACCCAGTACTTC
CASSLGGRGGQETQYF
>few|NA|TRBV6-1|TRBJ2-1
TGTGCCAGCAGGTGGCAATACAATGAGCAGTTCTTC
CASRWQYNEQFF
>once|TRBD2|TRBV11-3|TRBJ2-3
TGTGCCAGCAGCCTGCGGGGGTGGGGTAGCACAGATACGCAGTATTTT
CASSLRGWGSTDTQYF